These 24 T cell receptor beta chains came from one sample sequenced in a study of human T cells and chemical hapten exposure. Described time point: patch test 3, about 24 weeks after DPC sensitization. Indicated treatment: therapeutic diphenylcyclopropenone sensitization with weekly scalp DPC. MiXCR, run by TCRdb on the RACE reads, gives a single entry per CDR3 protein. The table lists 25,000 to 35,000 distinct CDR3 sequences, almost 6% of them singletons. Here the sequenced sample was whole blood, taken in connection with sensitization to the hapten diphenylcyclopropenone (DPC). The receptors were sampled from a man aged 25-40 years with alopecia areata. Some clones in this sample may be carry-over from other donors' samples.

This clonotype was detected many times. The V and J genes are TRBV7-2 and TRBJ2-5; D may match TRBD1 or TRBD2 (7 bases each). Per the germline V gene, CDR1 is SGHTA and CDR2 is FQGNSA. V was shortened by 5 bases and J by 5 bases, with 18 bases between the two germline ends. This CDR3 has 15 residues. Here the CDR3 DNA reads TGTGCCAGCAGCCCAGGGGGGGCGCAGGGTGAGACCCAGTACTTC. It codes for CASSPGGAQGETQYF. The entire variable domain, with the rest obtained from reference TRBV7-2 and TRBJ2-5, is as follows: GAGVSQSPSNKVTEKGKDVELRCDPISGHTALYWYRQSLGQGLEFLIYFQGNSAPDKSGLPSDRFSAERTGGSVSTLTIQRTQQEDSAVYLCASSPGGAQGETQYFGPGTRLLVL.

This clonotype was detected many times. The rearrangement joins TRBV19 to TRBJ2-3; no definite D call. The germline V and J ends were trimmed by 3 bases and 1 base, with 8 bases remaining between them. Germline V gene data show CDR1 as LNHDA and CDR2 as SQIVND (reference sequence). The CDR3 contains 14 residues. The CDR3 DNA reads TGTGCCAGTAGTATTACGCTGCGCACAGATACGCAGTATTTT. This gives the protein CASSITLRTDTQYF.

This clonotype was recorded at least ten times. The chain employs TRBV7-9 and TRBJ2-1; TRBD2 matches at 7 bases. The germline V gene encodes CDR1 SEHNR and CDR2 FQNEAQ (reference sequence). There are 16 residues in the CDR3. J lost 3 bases, V lost 5 bases, and 10 bases had no gene match. CDR3 bases: TGTGCCAGCAGCGGTACCGGGACTACTTTCTACAATGAGCAGTTCTTC. Encoded protein: CASSGTGTTFYNEQFF.

A few counts support this clonotype. This chain joins TRBV11-3 and TRBJ2-2; D unclear. V lost 5 bases, J lost 4 bases, and 8 bases lay in between. The CDR3 runs 13 residues. Germline V CDR1 and CDR2: SGHNT, YENEEA. The chain's CDR3 is CASSPPSTGELFF. The CDR3 DNA follows: TGTGCCAGCAGCCCCCCCTCCACCGGGGAGCTGTTTTTT.

This clonotype was seen many times. The CDR3 reads CSVPGASTDTQYF. The CDR3 DNA follows: TGCAGCGTTCCGGGAGCTAGCACAGATACGCAGTATTTT. The J gene is TRBJ2-3, the V gene TRBV29-1, with D perhaps TRBD2 (6 bases). Trimming shortened V by 5 bases and J by 0 bases, and 9 bases separated the two germline ends. Germline CDR1 SQVTM, CDR2 ANQGSEA. The CDR3 totals 13 residues.

This clonotype was observed many times. The chain recombines TRBV29-1 with TRBJ2-7; no clear D. The CDR3 extends over 13 amino acids. The V and J ends lost 6 bases and 3 bases respectively, with 15 bases between them. Germline V CDR1 and CDR2: SQVTM, ANQGSEA. The CDR3 spells CSVGRTPNYEQYF. The DNA for the CDR3 is TGCAGCGTAGGACGGACCCCAAACTACGAGCAGTACTTC.

This clonotype was recorded many times. V gene TRBV19 combines with J gene TRBJ2-3; 7 bases are shared with TRBD2. CDR1 LNHDA and CDR2 SQIVND come from the germline V gene (reference sequence). V lost 5 bases, J lost 4 bases, and 6 bases stayed unmatched. This CDR3 is built from 14 residues. The CDR3 region is CASSGGEKADTQYF. DNA for the CDR3: TGTGCCAGTAGTGGGGGGGAGAAGGCAGATACGCAGTATTTT.

The sample holds many counts of this clonotype. V and J are TRBV29-1 and TRBJ1-1; D gene unclear. With 3 bases removed from V and 4 bases from J, the gap between germline ends came to 9 bases. The CDR3 spans 12 residues. Germline CDR1 is SQVTM and CDR2 is ANQGSEA. CDR3 in amino acids: CSVDEGLTEAFF. CDR3 nucleotides: TGCAGCGTTGACGAAGGCCTCACTGAAGCTTTCTTT.

This clonotype was observed many times. Its ends do not fully match the called genes, so a read error is possible. The chain uses TRBV18 and TRBJ2-7; 7 bases fit TRBD2. This CDR3 has 14 residues. Germline V CDR1 and CDR2: KGHSH, LQKENI. CDR3 bases: TGTGCCAGCTCGGGAGGGGACCTTTCCTCCGAGCAGTACTTC. Its protein is CASSGGDLSSEQYF.

The table lists this clonotype with many counts. The chain uses TRBV6-5 and TRBJ2-1, with TRBD1 identical over 12 bases. Germline values: CDR1 MNHEY, CDR2 SVGAGI. This CDR3 spans 13 amino acids. V lost 6 bases to trimming and J lost 12 bases; unmatched junction nucleotides: 6. In DNA, the CDR3 is TGTGCCAGCAGGCCCGGGACAGGGGGCGGGCAGTTCTTC. This gives the protein CASRPGTGGGQFF.

This clonotype appeared many times. The V call is TRBV12-3 or TRBV12-4, the J call TRBJ2-5; TRBD2 might be the D (6 bases). The V end was cut by 0 bases, the J end by 5 bases, with 19 bases between. The CDR3 covers 17 residues. The CDR3 is CASSLAALHGRTETQYF. The CDR3 nucleotides are TGTGCCAGCAGTTTAGCTGCCCTACACGGGAGAACGGAGACCCAGTACTTC.

This clonotype was observed at least ten times. The rearrangement joins TRBV13 to TRBJ2-7; D is perhaps TRBD1 (5 bases). The CDR3 is 13 residues long. V lost 4 bases and J lost 1, with 8 bases in between. Germline lookup yields CDR1 PRHDT and CDR2 FYEKMQ (reference sequence). CDR3 coding DNA: TGTGCCAGCAGCTCCCCAGGGTCCTACGAGCAGTACTTC. It codes for CASSSPGSYEQYF.

This clonotype has a count of ten or more. This sequence joins TRBV27 and TRBJ2-7; D is possibly TRBD1 or TRBD2 (6 bases each). The CDR3 runs to 14 residues. The germline gives CDR1 MNHEY, CDR2 SMNVEV (reference sequence). V lost 0 bases and J lost 3, with 9 bases in between. The CDR3 DNA reads as TGTGCCAGCAGTTTATCTAGGGGGGTCTACGAGCAGTACTTC. It yields the protein CASSLSRGVYEQYF.

This clonotype was seen repeatedly, ten times or more. This chain links TRBV5-4 with TRBJ2-1, with 7 nucleotides matching TRBD1. The germline gives CDR1 SGHNT, CDR2 YYREEE (reference sequence). This CDR3 has 14 amino acids. The ends lost 3 bases at V and 8 bases at J; junction bases unmatched: 8. The CDR3 sequence: CASSSTGLAYEQFF. CDR3 DNA: TGTGCCAGCAGCTCGACAGGGTTGGCATATGAGCAGTTCTTC.

This clonotype has at least ten counts. The chain carries TRBV5-1 and TRBJ2-6, with D possibly TRBD1 on 5 matching bases. CDR3 size: 17 residues. V was shortened by 3 bases and J by 0 bases, with 13 bases between the two germline ends. The V gene's germline CDR1 is SGHRS and CDR2 YFSETQ. The CDR3 sequence: CASSSHRKGSGANVLTF. CDR3 DNA: TGCGCCAGCAGCTCGCACAGGAAAGGCTCTGGGGCCAACGTCCTGACTTTC.

In this sample, this clonotype turned up many times. The CDR3 nucleotides read TGCGCCAGCAGTGCCCTTGGGACTAGCGGCGGCACAGATACGCAGTATTTT. Translation: CASSALGTSGGTDTQYF. J is TRBJ2-3 and V is TRBV10-1; TRBD2 matches 11 bases. The junction had 7 bases not matched to a gene; V was cut back by 4 bases and J by 1 base. There are 17 residues in the CDR3. In germline, CDR1 is WNHNN, CDR2 SYGVQD (reference sequence).

This clonotype was seen at least ten times. V and J are TRBV29-1 and TRBJ1-1; 11 bases agree with TRBD1. Trimming removed 6 bases from V and 3 bases from J; junction bases left unmatched: 12. The CDR3 consists of 16 residues. CDR1 and CDR2 from the germline V gene are SQVTM and ANQGSEA. The CDR3 DNA follows: TGCAGCGTCTCCGGGACAGGGGGGACAGGGGACACTGAAGCTTTCTTT. As protein: CSVSGTGGTGDTEAFF.

This clonotype occurred many times. The V call is TRBV19, the J call TRBJ2-5; D ambiguous. The germline V and J ends were trimmed by 7 bases and 5 bases, with 17 bases remaining between them. The CDR3 is 14 amino acids. Germline CDR1 LNHDA, CDR2 SQIVND (reference sequence). The CDR3 bases are TGTGCCAGTACCCTCTCGACCGGGTCGGAGACCCAGTACTTC. It encodes CASTLSTGSETQYF.

This clonotype was found once. The chain is built from TRBV6-1 and TRBJ2-7; 11 bases agree with TRBD2. With 7 bases clipped from V and 6 bases from J, the junction kept 11 bases outside the gene matches. Looked up from germline, CDR1 is MNHNS and CDR2 is SASEGT. This CDR3 spans 15 amino acids. In DNA, the CDR3 is TGTGCCAGCACCCCGACTAGCGGGATCTCCAGCGAGCAGTACTTC. It specifies CASTPTSGISSEQYF.

This clonotype was counted at least ten times. V usage is TRBV6-2 or TRBV6-3 and J usage is TRBJ1-1, with 8 bases matching TRBD1. There are 14 residues in the CDR3. J was trimmed by 4 bases and V by 5 bases; bases with no gene match: 6. The germline CDR1 and CDR2 sequences are MNHEY and SVGEGT. The CDR3 is CASSHTGGPTEAFF. In nucleotides, the CDR3 is TGTGCCAGCAGTCATACAGGGGGACCCACTGAAGCTTTCTTT.

In its sample, this clonotype was seen many times. The V gene is TRBV4-2, the J gene TRBJ1-1, with 7 bases matching TRBD1. The CDR3 length is 23 residues. Trimming took 0 bases from V and 0 from J; bases not matched to a gene: 25. Germline V gene lookup returns CDR1 LGHNA and CDR2 YNFKEQ. CDR3 in amino acids: CASSQEGLWDSSYSMGMNTEAFF. The CDR3 nucleotides are TGTGCCAGCAGCCAAGAAGGTCTGTGGGACAGTAGCTACTCTATGGGCATGAACACTGAAGCTTTCTTT.

This clonotype was detected ten times or more. The chain uses TRBV6-1 and TRBJ2-3; 14 nucleotides match TRBD2. CDR1 is MNHNS, CDR2 SASEGT, per germline. Trimming took 7 bases from V and 5 from J; bases not matched to a gene: 11. CDR3 length equals 17 residues. The CDR3: CASTRTSGGLGRDTQYF. CDR3 nucleotide sequence: TGTGCCAGCACCCGGACTAGCGGGGGGCTCGGGAGAGATACGCAGTATTTT.

This clonotype showed up many times. This chain joins TRBV20-1 and TRBJ2-4, with D maybe TRBD1 (5 bases). The CDR3 consists of 14 residues. Germline V gene data show CDR1 as DFQATT and CDR2 as SNEGSKA (reference sequence). V lost 7 bases and J lost 0, with 13 bases in between. The CDR3 region has the DNA TGCAGTGTTAGTGCAGGGTTAGCCAAAAACATTCAGTACTTC. Its translation: CSVSAGLAKNIQYF.

The gene calls are TRBV19 and TRBJ1-2, with 7 bases lining up with TRBD1. The J segment lost 8 bases and the V segment lost 4 bases, leaving 13 bases of the junction unmatched. Germline V CDR1 and CDR2: LNHDA, SQIVND (reference sequence). The CDR3 length is 15 residues. The CDR3 protein is CASSTTSGTDGGYTF. CDR3 nucleotide sequence: TGTGCCAGTAGTACAACCTCCGGGACAGATGGGGGCTACACCTTC.